A single sample gave rise to the 19 T cell receptor beta chains below, sequenced in a study of a mutant IDH1 vaccine in newly diagnosed glioma. Method: immunoSEQ multiplex PCR; TCRdb's copy keeps in-frame clones and lacks some. The sample yields 55,000 to 65,000 clones, 60% to 80% seen once. The antigens these receptors bind are not known. As for time point: week 47, end of study. The investigators gave 300 ug of mutant IDH1 20-mer peptide in each vaccine dose, together with topical imiquimod. Sequenced material: PBMCs, taken from a glioma patient whose treatment included an IDH1 peptide vaccine. Source of these receptors: a man in his fifties or sixties with glioma.

This chain links TRBV29-1 with TRBJ2-7; TRBD1 agrees at 8 bases. V lost 4 bases to trimming and J lost 5 bases; unmatched junction nucleotides: 7. The germline V gene has CDR1 SQVTM and CDR2 ANQGSEA. The CDR3 runs to 13 residues. The CDR3 sequence: CSVASRGLDEQYF. CDR3 in DNA: TGCAGCGTTGCATCCAGGGGGCTAGACGAGCAGTACTTC.

In its sample, this clone was seen a few times. The chain employs TRBV15 and TRBJ2-5; D may be TRBD2 (6 bases). Germline CDR1 reads LNHNV; CDR2 reads YYDKDF (reference sequence). Between the trimmed V and J ends, which lost 0 bases and 5 bases, there was a span of 13 bases. The CDR3 loop spans 15 amino acids. This chain's CDR3 is CATSRDVAGGETQYF. CDR3 nucleotide sequence: TGTGCCACCAGCAGAGATGTAGCAGGAGGGGAGACCCAGTACTTC.

Concerning this clone: A junction boundary mismatches the germline segment, possibly from a read error. The V call is TRBV20-1, the J call TRBJ2-3; a possible D gene is TRBD2 (7 bases). Per germline, CDR1 DFQATT and CDR2 SNEGSKA (reference sequence). The CDR3 has 11 amino acids. The CDR3 sequence: CSASGGGPGDF. CDR3 DNA sequence: TGCAGTGCAAGTGGGGGGGGGCCCGGGGATTTT.

The chain combines TRBV5-1 with TRBJ1-3, with D possibly TRBD1 on 5 matching bases. Trimming pared 0 bases from V and 4 bases from J, leaving 17 bases between. The germline V gene has CDR1 SGHRS and CDR2 YFSETQ. The CDR3 loop spans 17 amino acids. DNA for the CDR3: TGCGCCAGCAGCTTGGATTGGGGCAGGGCTGGAGGAAACACCATATATTTT. Protein: CASSLDWGRAGGNTIYF.

The rearrangement uses TRBV30 and TRBJ1-2; tentatively, D is TRBD1 (6 bases). The germline V and J ends were trimmed by 5 bases and 2 bases, with 12 bases remaining between them. CDR1 GTSNPN and CDR2 SVGIG come from the germline V gene (reference sequence). The CDR3 covers 13 residues. In DNA, the CDR3 is TGTGCCTGGTACGAACAGGGAAACTATGGCTACACCTTC. This translates into CAWYEQGNYGYTF.

V gene TRBV5-6 combines with J gene TRBJ2-7, with D tentatively TRBD1 (5 bases). The germline CDR1 and CDR2 sequences are SGHDT and YYEEEE. CDR3 length: 15 amino acids. V lost 4 bases and J 6 bases, leaving 20 bases between the germline ends. Here the CDR3 DNA reads TGTGCCAGCAGCAGGGTGTCAGGGTTCCCCGCCGAGCAGTACTTC. Translated: CASSRVSGFPAEQYF.

The chain uses TRBV28 and TRBJ1-2, with D maybe TRBD1 (5 bases). The CDR3 sequence is 14 residues long. Trimming removed 3 bases from V and 5 bases from J, with 13 bases in between. Per germline, CDR1 MDHEN and CDR2 SYDVKM. The CDR3 spells CASSLLGTAYGYTF. For the CDR3, the DNA is TGTGCCAGCAGTTTGTTAGGGACTGCATATGGCTACACCTTC.

The V gene is TRBV7-9, the J gene TRBJ1-2; no clear D. Trimming took off 4 bases at V and 3 bases at J, with 21 bases between the two ends. The length of the CDR3 is 17 residues. In germline, CDR1 is SEHNR, CDR2 FQNEAQ (reference sequence). The CDR3 is CASSSIDLRVGDYGYTF. CDR3 DNA: TGTGCCAGCAGCTCCATAGATTTACGGGTTGGGGACTATGGCTACACCTTC.

The chain recombines TRBV5-1 with TRBJ2-3, with 15 nucleotides matching TRBD2. Per the germline V gene, CDR1 is SGHRS and CDR2 is YFSETQ. The CDR3 runs to 17 residues. Trimming at V came to 3 bases and at J to 5 bases, leaving 7 bases not matched to a gene. CDR3 amino acids: CASSSGTSGGFGDTQYF. The DNA of the CDR3 is TGCGCCAGCAGCTCCGGGACTAGCGGGGGGTTTGGAGATACGCAGTATTTT.

The chain has TRBV28 and TRBJ1-5; 8 bases match TRBD1. This CDR3 region has 14 residues. The germline gives CDR1 MDHEN, CDR2 SYDVKM. With 2 bases clipped from V and 6 bases from J, the junction kept 3 bases outside the gene matches. The CDR3 spells CASSLPQGVQPQHF. CDR3 bases: TGTGCCAGCAGTTTACCACAGGGGGTTCAGCCCCAGCATTTT. Full variable domain (remainder filled in from reference TRBV28 and TRBJ1-5): DVKVTQSSRYLVKRTGEKVFLECVQDMDHENMFWYRQDPGLGLRLIYFSYDVKMKEKGDIPEGYSVSREKKERFSLILESASTNQTSMYLCASSLPQGVQPQHFGDGTRLSIL.

V is TRBV27 and J is TRBJ1-6; a possible D gene is TRBD1 (5 bases). V was pared by 6 bases and J by 9 bases, with 15 bases between. The CDR3 totals 14 residues. The germline V gene has CDR1 MNHEY and CDR2 SMNVEV (reference sequence). The CDR3 spells CASRYMRGGSPLHF. In DNA form, the CDR3 reads TGTGCCAGCAGATATATGAGGGGAGGTTCACCCCTCCACTTT.

The rearrangement joins TRBV7-2 to TRBJ1-5; tentatively, D is TRBD1 (5 bases). V dropped 5 bases and J dropped 6 bases, with 11 bases sitting between them. The germline gives CDR1 SGHTA, CDR2 FQGNSA. The CDR3 consists of 13 residues. The CDR3 here is CASSPWGSQPQHF. The CDR3 nucleotides are TGTGCCAGCAGCCCATGGGGGAGTCAGCCCCAGCATTTT.

This chain joins TRBV4-3 and TRBJ2-3, with 7 bases lining up with TRBD2. The trim removed 1 base at V and 4 bases at J, leaving 5 bases unmatched. Germline V lookup: CDR1 LGHNA, CDR2 YSLEER. This CDR3 contains 15 residues. The CDR3 coding sequence is TGCGCCAGCAGCCAAGCGACTAGCTCTGCAGATACGCAGTATTTT. Its protein product is CASSQATSSADTQYF.

The chain combines TRBV5-1 with TRBJ1-5; the D is unclear. The V gene's germline CDR1 is SGHRS and CDR2 YFSETQ. The CDR3 totals 15 residues. Trimming left V 1 base short and J 4 bases short, with 12 bases between. This chain's CDR3 is CASSLFGSENQPQHF. For the CDR3, the DNA is TGCGCCAGCAGCTTGTTTGGGTCGGAGAATCAGCCCCAGCATTTT.

The V and J genes are TRBV7-9 and TRBJ2-7; D not resolved. Germline lookup yields CDR1 SEHNR and CDR2 FQNEAQ (reference sequence). The V end was cut by 1 base, the J end by 3 bases, with 7 bases between. The CDR3 is 13 residues long. The chain's CDR3 is CASSLGGDYEQYF. The CDR3 DNA follows: TGTGCCAGCAGCTTAGGTGGGGACTACGAGCAGTACTTC.

The sample holds a few counts of this clone. The chain recombines TRBV7-2 with TRBJ2-3; D is unclear. This CDR3 has 13 amino acids. Germline V CDR1 and CDR2: SGHTA, FQGNSA. Between the trimmed V and J ends, which lost 3 bases and 3 bases, there was a span of 7 bases. The CDR3 protein is CASSFGVTDTQYF. The DNA of the CDR3 is TGTGCCAGCAGCTTTGGTGTAACAGATACGCAGTATTTT. Variable domain in full (rest from reference TRBV7-2 and TRBJ2-3): GAGVSQSPSNKVTEKGKDVELRCDPISGHTALYWYRQSLGQGLEFLIYFQGNSAPDKSGLPSDRFSAERTGGSVSTLTIQRTQQEDSAVYLCASSFGVTDTQYFGPGTRLTVL.

The chain uses TRBV10-2 and TRBJ2-1, with D perhaps matching TRBD1 (5 bases). The germline CDR1 and CDR2 sequences are WSHSY and SAAADI. The CDR3 spans 14 residues. Trimming removed 6 bases at V and 4 bases at J, with 13 bases between. The CDR3 region is CASSNIDSYNEQFF. The CDR3 coding sequence is TGCGCCAGCAGCAATATTGACAGTTACAATGAGCAGTTCTTC.

V and J are TRBV7-8 and TRBJ1-1; the D is unclear. The germline V and J ends were trimmed by 3 bases and 0 bases, with 5 bases remaining between them. Germline V gene data show CDR1 as SGHVS and CDR2 as FQNEAQ. The CDR3 covers 13 residues. CDR3 sequence: CASSFGMNTEAFF. For the CDR3, the DNA is TGTGCCAGCAGCTTCGGCATGAACACTGAAGCTTTCTTT.

This chain uses TRBV2 with TRBJ2-2; 7 bases align to TRBD1. V trimming: 5 bases; J trimming: 7 bases; junction bases outside the gene matches: 13. Germline CDR1 SNHLY, CDR2 FYNNEI. The CDR3 spans 16 residues. The CDR3 is CASSLSRQGRGGELFF. DNA for the CDR3: TGTGCCAGCAGTCTTTCCAGACAGGGTAGGGGCGGGGAGCTGTTTTTT.